The present entry profiles one TCR beta chain with its context. Its antigen remains unknown. Staining for CD45RO/CCR7/CD25/CD127/CD95/CD27 allowed sorting of CD4+ naive, central memory, regulatory and stem cell-like memory cells. The sample originates from a study of beta chain features in type 1 diabetes. The ends were cut back, 9 bases at V and 3 bases at J, with 18 bases in the middle. This CDR3 contains 15 residues. Germline V lookup: CDR1 LNHDA, CDR2 SQIVND (reference sequence). Findings of the study overall: Moderate but significant shortening of TCRB CDR3s was recorded in all four CD4+ subsets from Type 1 diabetes patients. Patients and controls would share equally any PCR tilt toward shorter templates.

Every bit of the isolated RNA underwent reverse transcription, so sequencing read expressed TCRB transcripts. Repertoires were generated with immunoSEQ multiplex PCR, while TCRdb's copy carries only in-frame clones and drops some. This sample carries 900,000 or so clones, about a sixth of them seen once, and the ten largest clones take roughly 0.025%. This TCR came from a woman aged 18-29 years in good health. The source material was naive CD4+ T cells from blood. V is TRBV19 and J is TRBJ2-1; D may be TRBD2 (6 bases). This CDR3 reads CASRDRDSYYNEQFF. The CDR3 DNA sequence: TGTGCCAGCCGAGACCGGGACTCGTACTACAATGAGCAGTTCTTC.